This T cell receptor (beta chain) was profiled in a study of T-cell reconstitution after alpha-beta-depleted transplantation in children. Looked up from germline, CDR1 is MNHEY and CDR2 is SVGEGT. The CDR3 runs 12 residues. Trimming stripped 7 bases from V and 3 bases from J, with 9 bases between. Unique molecular identifiers tagged the TCRbeta library. TCRdb passed the PCR reads through MiXCR, listing each CDR3 protein once. The repertoire includes about a million distinct CDR3 sequences, about 31% of them detected once, and around 30% sits in the top ten. J is TRBJ1-1 and V is TRBV6-2 or TRBV6-3; unclear D gene. Sample: PBMCs, mostly from graft donor cells, taken 360 days after TCRalphabeta/CD19-depleted stem cell transplant. The TCR sequence derives from a boy under three years old who had a stem cell transplant for SCID, so the T cells may come from the graft donor. CDR3 loop: CASTDRDTEAFF. The CDR3 DNA is TGTGCCAGCACCGACCGGGACACTGAAGCTTTCTTT.